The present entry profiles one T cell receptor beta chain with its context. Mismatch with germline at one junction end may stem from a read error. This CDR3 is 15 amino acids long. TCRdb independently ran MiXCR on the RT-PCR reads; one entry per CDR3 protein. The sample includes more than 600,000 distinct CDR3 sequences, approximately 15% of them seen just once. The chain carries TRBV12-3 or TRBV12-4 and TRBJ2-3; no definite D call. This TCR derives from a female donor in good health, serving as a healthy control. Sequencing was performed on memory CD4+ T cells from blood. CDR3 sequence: CASSDGPYDTDTRYF. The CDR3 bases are TGTGCCAGCAGTGACGGCCCTTACGACACAGATACGCGGTATTTT.